This entry concerns a single T cell receptor beta chain. Antigen: not known. This sample is drawn from a study of CD8 T cells in ankylosing spondylitis. Findings and limits, study-wide: Ankylosing spondylitis blood seemed to carry a telltale TCR beta motif made of fewer than 10 highly homologous variants. The clones that were linked to disease were reported to be significantly enriched in matched synovial fluid samples from ankylosing spondylitis patients. Reactive arthritis synovial fluid and blood were previously reported to contain some motif variants.

As the method for making TCR beta libraries, quantitative 5'-RACE with molecular barcodes was used. TCRdb analysed the 5' RACE reads with MiXCR anew, one entry per CDR3 protein. Of about 440,000 distinct CDR3 sequences listed, roughly 18% are singletons. The ends were cut back, 6 bases at V and 3 bases at J, with 10 bases in the middle. Germline-derived CDR1 and CDR2 are ENHRY and SYGVKD. CDR3 length equals 13 residues. This TCR came from a male donor with ankylosing spondylitis. Sequenced material: blood, either unsorted or a sorted T cell fraction (not recorded which). The rearrangement links TRBV10-3 to TRBJ2-3; no clear D. CDR3 region: CAIRPAATDTQYF. Here the CDR3 DNA reads TGTGCCATCAGACCGGCAGCTACAGATACGCAGTATTTT.